Listed below are T cell receptor beta chains from one sample, sequenced in a study of cytomegalovirus exposure and HLA in healthy donors. Libraries were prepared by immunoSEQ multiplex PCR; TCRdb keeps only in-frame clonotypes and omits some of them. The sample has some 190,000 clones; 82% are singletons. Material for sequencing was PBMCs. Receptors originate from a man aged 40-49 years in good health and CMV-seronegative. Both conserved end residues are part of each CDR3. D genes are given only for firm matches. Where a row states a size, it is once, few, many or the class of an expanded clone; other rows omit it.

size	V	J	D	CDR3	DNA
.	TRBV6-5	TRBJ1-1	TRBD1	CATFAGQGLTEAFF	TGTGCCACCTTCGCGGGACAGGGGCTTACTGAAGCTTTCTTT
.	TRBV6-5	TRBJ1-2	.	CASLGRGVYGYTF	TGTGCCAGCCTAGGCCGGGGAGTCTATGGCTACACCTTC
few	TRBV28	TRBJ1-1	.	CASSTPTGPTEAFF	TGTGCCAGCAGCACCCCGACAGGCCCCACTGAAGCTTTCTTT
few	TRBV6-5	TRBJ2-3	TRBD2	CASRMPGGRGDTQYF	TGTGCCAGCAGGATGCCGGGAGGGCGGGGAGATACGCAGTATTTT
.	TRBV27	TRBJ2-3	.	CASSLLPSTDTQYF	TGTGCCAGCAGTTTACTCCCGAGCACAGATACGCAGTATTTT
.	TRBV11-2	TRBJ2-7	.	CASSLDLGTRRRGQYF	TGTGCCAGCAGCTTAGATCTCGGAACGAGGAGACGAGGGCAGTACTTC
.	TRBV4-3	TRBJ2-3	TRBD2	CASSQQGGGEGTDTQYF	TGCGCCAGCAGCCAGCAAGGCGGGGGGGAGGGCACAGATACGCAGTATTTT
.	TRBV5-4	TRBJ1-1	TRBD1	CASSEDRVSFF	TGTGCCAGCAGCGAGGACAGGGTGTCTTTCTTT
once	TRBV18	TRBJ2-7	.	CASSVAGHEQYF	TGTGCCAGCTCAGTTGCAGGCCACGAGCAGTACTTC
.	TRBV5-1	TRBJ1-4	.	CASSLGASTNEKLFF	TGCGCCAGCAGCTTAGGGGCATCAACTAATGAAAAACTGTTTTTT
.	TRBV18	TRBJ1-5	TRBD1	CASSGTGPNQPQHF	TGTGCCAGCTCTGGGACAGGGCCAAATCAGCCCCAGCATTTT
.	TRBV6-5	TRBJ2-7	TRBD1	CASRSTGLSFHEQYF	TGTGCCAGCAGGTCGACAGGGTTGTCGTTCCACGAGCAGTACTTC
.	TRBV5-1	TRBJ1-2	TRBD1	CASSLDRDGYTF	TGCGCCAGCAGCCTGGACAGGGATGGCTACACCTTC
.	TRBV19	TRBJ1-1	.	CASSRGLLSTEAFF	TGTGCCAGTAGTAGGGGGCTGCTTAGCACTGAAGCTTTCTTT
once	TRBV4-2	TRBJ1-5	.	CASSPPGNSNQPQHF	TGTGCCAGCAGCCCGCCAGGGAATAGCAATCAGCCCCAGCATTTT
.	TRBV28	TRBJ2-7	.	CASSRFGRQYF	TGTGCCAGCAGTCGTTTCGGTAGGCAGTACTTC
.	TRBV6-1	TRBJ2-1	.	CASSVEGTFNEQFF	TGTGCCAGCAGTGTCGAAGGGACATTCAATGAGCAGTTCTTC
.	TRBV5-1	TRBJ2-5	TRBD2	CASTSGGNLGETQYF	TGCGCCAGCACAAGCGGGGGTAACTTGGGGGAGACCCAGTACTTC
few	TRBV7-3	TRBJ2-1	TRBD1	CASSSTGTGAVNEQFF	TGTGCCAGCAGCTCTACCGGGACAGGGGCAGTTAATGAGCAGTTCTTC
once	TRBV6-6	TRBJ2-7	.	CASSYGPPSYEQYF	TGTGCCAGCAGTTACGGGCCACCCTCCTACGAGCAGTACTTC
.	TRBV11-3	TRBJ2-7	TRBD1	CASSKRTGSYEQYF	TGTGCCAGCAGCAAGAGGACAGGATCCTACGAGCAGTACTTC
.	TRBV4-1	TRBJ1-1	.	CASSQDRTGNTEAFF	TGCGCCAGCAGCCAAGATCGAACAGGGAACACTGAAGCTTTCTTT
.	TRBV9	TRBJ2-1	TRBD2	CASSLLAGTADEQFF	TGTGCCAGCAGTCTTCTAGCGGGTACCGCAGATGAGCAGTTCTTC
.	TRBV5-1	TRBJ1-2	TRBD1	CASSSIRDRGLGYYGYTF	TGCGCCAGCAGCTCCATCCGGGACAGGGGGCTCGGATACTATGGCTACACCTTC
.	TRBV28	TRBJ1-1	.	CASSRRGGVTEAFF	TGTGCCAGCAGTCGGCGAGGGGGAGTCACTGAAGCTTTCTTT
.	TRBV7-6	TRBJ1-3	.	CASSPSPSGNTIYF	TGTGCCAGCAGCCCTAGCCCTTCTGGAAACACCATATATTTT
.	TRBV7-7	TRBJ2-2	TRBD2	CASSLEVTSGNTGELFF	TGTGCTAGCAGCTTAGAAGTGACTAGCGGGAACACCGGGGAGCTGTTTTTT
few	TRBV7-2	TRBJ1-2	.	CASSPVGTWGYTF	TGTGCCAGCAGCCCAGTGGGCACCTGGGGCTACACCTTC